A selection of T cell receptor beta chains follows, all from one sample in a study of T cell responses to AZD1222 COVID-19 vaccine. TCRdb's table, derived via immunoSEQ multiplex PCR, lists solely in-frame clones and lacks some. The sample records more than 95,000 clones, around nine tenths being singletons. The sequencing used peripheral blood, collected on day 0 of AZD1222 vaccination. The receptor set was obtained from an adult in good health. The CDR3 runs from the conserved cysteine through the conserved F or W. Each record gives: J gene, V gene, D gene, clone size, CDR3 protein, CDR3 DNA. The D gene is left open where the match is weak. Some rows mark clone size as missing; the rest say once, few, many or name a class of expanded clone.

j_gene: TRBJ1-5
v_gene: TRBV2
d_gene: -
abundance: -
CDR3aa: CASSVGGQGQPQHF
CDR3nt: TGTGCCAGCAGTGTTGGGGGGCAGGGGCAGCCCCAGCATTTT

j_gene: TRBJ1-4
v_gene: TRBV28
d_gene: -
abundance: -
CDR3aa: CASSSRGTNEKLFF
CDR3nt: TGTGCCAGCAGTTCCAGGGGAACTAATGAAAAACTGTTTTTT

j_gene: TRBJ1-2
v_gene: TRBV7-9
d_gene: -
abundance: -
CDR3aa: CASSPSGRSNYGYTF
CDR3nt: TGTGCCAGCAGCCCTAGTGGGCGGTCTAACTATGGCTACACCTTC

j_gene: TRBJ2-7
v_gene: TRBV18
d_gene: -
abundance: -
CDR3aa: CASSPAASYEQYF
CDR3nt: TGTGCCAGCTCACCAGCAGCCTCCTACGAGCAGTACTTC

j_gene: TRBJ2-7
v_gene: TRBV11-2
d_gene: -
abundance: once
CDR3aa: CASSSIRLAWEQYF
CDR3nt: TGTGCCAGCAGCTCCATTCGGCTCGCCTGGGAGCAGTACTTC

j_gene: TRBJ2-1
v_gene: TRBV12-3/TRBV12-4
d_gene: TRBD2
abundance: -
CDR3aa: CASTPSGGQFF
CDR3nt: TGTGCCAGCACCCCAAGCGGGGGGCAGTTCTTC

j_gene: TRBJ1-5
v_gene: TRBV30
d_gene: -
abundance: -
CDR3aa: CAWSVIGTLGQPQHF
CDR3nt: TGTGCCTGGAGTGTAATAGGAACTCTGGGGCAGCCCCAGCATTTT

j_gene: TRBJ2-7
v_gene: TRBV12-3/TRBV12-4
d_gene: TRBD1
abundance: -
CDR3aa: CASSSGTAEQYF
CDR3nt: TGTGCCAGCAGTTCCGGGACAGCCGAGCAGTACTTC

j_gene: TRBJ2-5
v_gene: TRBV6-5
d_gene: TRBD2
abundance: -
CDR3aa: CASSYQGLAQETQYF
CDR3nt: TGTGCCAGCAGTTATCAGGGACTAGCGCAAGAGACCCAGTACTTC

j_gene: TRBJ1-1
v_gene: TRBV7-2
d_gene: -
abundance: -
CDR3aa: CASSLARGAVVTEAFF
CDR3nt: TGTGCCAGCAGCTTAGCGCGGGGGGCCGTCGTCACTGAAGCTTTCTTT

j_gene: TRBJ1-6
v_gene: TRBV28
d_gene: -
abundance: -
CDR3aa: CASSPLLRGDSPLHF
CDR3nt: TGTGCCAGCAGCCCCCTCTTGAGGGGTGATTCACCCCTCCACTTT

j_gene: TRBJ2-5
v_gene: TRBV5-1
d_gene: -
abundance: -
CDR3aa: CASSLATHQETQYF
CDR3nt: TGCGCCAGCAGCTTGGCCACACATCAAGAGACCCAGTACTTC

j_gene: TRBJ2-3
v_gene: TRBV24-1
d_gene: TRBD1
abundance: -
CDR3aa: CATSDFRDSSTDTQYF
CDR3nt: TGTGCCACCAGTGATTTCCGGGACAGTAGCACAGATACGCAGTATTTT

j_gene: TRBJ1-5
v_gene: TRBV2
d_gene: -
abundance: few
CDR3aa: CASSVGLPGQPQHF
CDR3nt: TGTGCCAGCAGTGTGGGACTCCCGGGTCAGCCCCAGCATTTT

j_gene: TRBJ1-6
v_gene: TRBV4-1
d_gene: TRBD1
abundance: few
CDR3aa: CASSQQRLTGGNSPLHF
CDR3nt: TGCGCCAGCAGCCAACAGAGGCTGACAGGGGGAAATTCACCCCTCCACTTT

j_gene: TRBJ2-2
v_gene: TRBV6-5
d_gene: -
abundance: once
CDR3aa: CASSYDGTGELFF
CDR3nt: TGTGCCAGCAGTTACGACGGTACCGGGGAGCTGTTTTTT

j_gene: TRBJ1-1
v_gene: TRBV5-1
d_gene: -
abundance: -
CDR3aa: CASSPLGAGPGTEAFF
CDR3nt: TGCGCCAGCAGCCCCCTGGGGGCAGGGCCGGGCACTGAAGCTTTCTTT

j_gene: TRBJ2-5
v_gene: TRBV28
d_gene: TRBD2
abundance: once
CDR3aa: CASTSSGETQYF
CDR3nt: TGTGCCAGCACCTCTAGCGGAGAGACCCAGTACTTC

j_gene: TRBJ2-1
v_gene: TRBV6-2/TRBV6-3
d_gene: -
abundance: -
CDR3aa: CASSWGRVSNEQFF
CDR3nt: TGTGCCAGCAGTTGGGGCAGGGTGAGTAATGAGCAGTTCTTC

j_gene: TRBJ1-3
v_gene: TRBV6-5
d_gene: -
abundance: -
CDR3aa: CASSLGTTGNTIYF
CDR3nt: TGTGCCAGCAGTTTGGGGACCACTGGAAACACCATATATTTT

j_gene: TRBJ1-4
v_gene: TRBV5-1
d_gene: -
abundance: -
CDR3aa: CASRPLGQGFATNEKLFF
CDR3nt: TGCGCCAGCAGACCCTTAGGGCAGGGTTTTGCAACTAATGAAAAACTGTTTTTT

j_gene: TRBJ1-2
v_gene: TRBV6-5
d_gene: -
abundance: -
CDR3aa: CASSLVRGYGYTF
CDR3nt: TGTGCCAGCAGTTTAGTGAGGGGCTATGGCTACACCTTC

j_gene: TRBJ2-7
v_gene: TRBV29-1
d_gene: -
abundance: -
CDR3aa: CSVVGQGGYEQYF
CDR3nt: TGCAGCGTTGTTGGGCAGGGTGGTTACGAGCAGTACTTC

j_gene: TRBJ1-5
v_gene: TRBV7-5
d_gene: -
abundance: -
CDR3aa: CVRSLASANQPQHF
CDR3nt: TGTGTCAGAAGCTTAGCGTCGGCAAATCAGCCCCAGCATTTT

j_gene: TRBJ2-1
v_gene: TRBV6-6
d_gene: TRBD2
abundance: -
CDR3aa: CASRTRGLAGNNEQFF
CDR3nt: TGTGCCAGCAGGACCAGGGGACTAGCGGGAAACAATGAGCAGTTCTTC

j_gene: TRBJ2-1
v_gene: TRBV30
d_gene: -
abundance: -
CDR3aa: CACTAYNEQFF
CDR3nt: TGTGCCTGTACGGCCTACAATGAGCAGTTCTTC